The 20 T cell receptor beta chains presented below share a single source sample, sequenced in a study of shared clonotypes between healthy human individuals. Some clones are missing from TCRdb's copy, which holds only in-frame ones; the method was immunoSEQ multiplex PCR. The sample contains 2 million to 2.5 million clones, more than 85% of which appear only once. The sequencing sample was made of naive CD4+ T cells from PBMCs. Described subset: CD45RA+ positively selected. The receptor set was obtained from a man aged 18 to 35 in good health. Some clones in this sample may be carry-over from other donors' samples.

The CDR3 loop reads CASSLSRGLIFNEQFF. The CDR3 DNA reads TGTGCCAGCAGTTTATCAAGGGGGCTAATATTCAATGAGCAGTTCTTC. This chain joins TRBV27 and TRBJ2-1; TRBD1 agrees at 7 bases. The V and J ends lost 0 bases and 6 bases, in that order; junction bases with no gene match: 8. Germline V CDR1 and CDR2: MNHEY, SMNVEV (reference sequence). This CDR3 is 16 amino acids long.

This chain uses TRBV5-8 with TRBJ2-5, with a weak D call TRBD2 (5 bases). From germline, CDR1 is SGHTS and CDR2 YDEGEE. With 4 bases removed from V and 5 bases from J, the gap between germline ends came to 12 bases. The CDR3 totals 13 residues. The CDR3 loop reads CASSRGLGETQYF. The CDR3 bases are TGTGCCAGCAGCCGGGGTCTCGGGGAGACCCAGTACTTC.

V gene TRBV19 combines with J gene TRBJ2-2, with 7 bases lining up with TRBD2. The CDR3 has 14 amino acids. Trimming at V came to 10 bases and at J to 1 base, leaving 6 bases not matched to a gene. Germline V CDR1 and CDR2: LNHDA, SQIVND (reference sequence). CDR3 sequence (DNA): TGTGCCACCCGTGCTAGCGGGAACACCGGGGAGCTGTTTTTT. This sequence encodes CATRASGNTGELFF.

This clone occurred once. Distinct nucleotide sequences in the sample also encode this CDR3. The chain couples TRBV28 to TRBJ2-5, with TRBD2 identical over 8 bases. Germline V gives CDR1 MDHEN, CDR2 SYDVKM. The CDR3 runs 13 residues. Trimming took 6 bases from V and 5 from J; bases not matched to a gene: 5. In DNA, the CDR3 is TGTGCCAGCAGCCGGGGGGGCTTGGAGACCCAGTACTTC. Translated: CASSRGGLETQYF.

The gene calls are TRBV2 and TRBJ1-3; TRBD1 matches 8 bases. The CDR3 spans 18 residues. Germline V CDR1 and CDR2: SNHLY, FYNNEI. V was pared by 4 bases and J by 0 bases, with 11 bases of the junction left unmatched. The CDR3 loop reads CASSGTGTLSSSGNTIYF. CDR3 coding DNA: TGTGCCAGCAGTGGGACAGGGACACTATCTAGCTCTGGAAACACCATATATTTT.

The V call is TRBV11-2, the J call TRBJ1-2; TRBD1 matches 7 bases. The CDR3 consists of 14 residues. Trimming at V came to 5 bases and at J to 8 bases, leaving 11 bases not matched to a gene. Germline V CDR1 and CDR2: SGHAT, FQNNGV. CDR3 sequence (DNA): TGTGCCAGCAGCCCCCGAACAGGGGAGTACGGCTACACCTTC. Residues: CASSPRTGEYGYTF.

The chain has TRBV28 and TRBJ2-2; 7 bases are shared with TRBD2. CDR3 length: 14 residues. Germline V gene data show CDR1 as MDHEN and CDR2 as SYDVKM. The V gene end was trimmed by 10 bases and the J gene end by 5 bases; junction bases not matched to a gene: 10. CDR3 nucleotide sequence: TGTGCCACCCCGAGCGGGGTAGGGACCGGGGAGCTGTTTTTT. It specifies CATPSGVGTGELFF.

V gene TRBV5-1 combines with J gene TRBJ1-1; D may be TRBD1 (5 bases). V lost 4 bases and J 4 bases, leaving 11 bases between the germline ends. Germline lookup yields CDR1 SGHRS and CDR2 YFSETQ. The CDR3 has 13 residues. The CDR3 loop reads CASSQDTSTEAFF. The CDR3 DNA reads TGCGCCAGCAGCCAGGACACGAGCACTGAAGCTTTCTTT.

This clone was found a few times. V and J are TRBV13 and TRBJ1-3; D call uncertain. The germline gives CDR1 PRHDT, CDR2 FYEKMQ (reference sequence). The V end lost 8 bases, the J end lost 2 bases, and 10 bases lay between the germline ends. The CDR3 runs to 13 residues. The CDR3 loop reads CASGVAAGNTIYF. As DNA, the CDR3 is TGTGCCAGCGGGGTTGCGGCTGGAAACACCATATATTTT.

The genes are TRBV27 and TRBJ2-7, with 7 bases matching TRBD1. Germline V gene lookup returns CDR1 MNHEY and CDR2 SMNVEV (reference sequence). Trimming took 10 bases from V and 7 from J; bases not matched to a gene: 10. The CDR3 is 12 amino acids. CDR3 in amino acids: CATGTGEDEQYF. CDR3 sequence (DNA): TGTGCCACAGGTACAGGGGAAGATGAGCAGTACTTC.

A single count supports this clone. CDR3 in amino acids: CASSLLAGRQETQYF. CDR3 DNA sequence: TGTGCCAGCAGCTTATTAGCGGGGCGCCAAGAGACCCAGTACTTC. The chain carries TRBV11-2 and TRBJ2-5, with 8 bases lining up with TRBD2. CDR1 and CDR2 from the germline V gene are SGHAT and FQNNGV. The CDR3 length is 15 residues. V dropped 2 bases and J dropped 1; count of bases not matched to a gene: 3.

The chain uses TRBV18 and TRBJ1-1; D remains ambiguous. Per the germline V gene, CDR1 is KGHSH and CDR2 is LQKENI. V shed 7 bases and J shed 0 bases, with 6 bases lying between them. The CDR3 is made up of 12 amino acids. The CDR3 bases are TGTGCCAGCTGGGATATGAACACTGAAGCTTTCTTT. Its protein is CASWDMNTEAFF.

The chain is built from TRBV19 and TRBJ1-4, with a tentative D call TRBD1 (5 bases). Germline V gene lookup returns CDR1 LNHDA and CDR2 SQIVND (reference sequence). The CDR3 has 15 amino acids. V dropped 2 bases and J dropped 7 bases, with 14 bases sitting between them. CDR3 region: CASSIRSRVGEKLFF. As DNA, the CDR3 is TGTGCCAGTAGTATAAGGAGCAGGGTCGGTGAAAAACTGTTTTTT.

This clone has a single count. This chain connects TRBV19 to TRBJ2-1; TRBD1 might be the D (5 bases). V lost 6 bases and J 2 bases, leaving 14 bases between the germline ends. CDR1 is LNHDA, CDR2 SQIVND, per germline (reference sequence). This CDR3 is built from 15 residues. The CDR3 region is CASSSQGATYNEQFF. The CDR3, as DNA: TGTGCCAGTAGCTCCCAAGGGGCCACCTACAATGAGCAGTTCTTC.

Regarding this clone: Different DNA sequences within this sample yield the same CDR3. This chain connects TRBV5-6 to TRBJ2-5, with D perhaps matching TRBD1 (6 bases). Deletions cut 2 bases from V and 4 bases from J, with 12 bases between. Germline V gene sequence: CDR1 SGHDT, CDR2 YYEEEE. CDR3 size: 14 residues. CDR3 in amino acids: CASSLTGRAETQYF. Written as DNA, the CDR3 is TGTGCCAGCAGCTTAACAGGGCGGGCAGAGACCCAGTACTTC. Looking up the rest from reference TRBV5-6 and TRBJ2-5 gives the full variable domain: DAGVTQSPTHLIKTRGQQVTLRCSPKSGHDTVSWYQQALGQGPQFIFQYYEEEERQRGNFPDRFSGHQFPNYSSELNVNALLLGDSALYLCASSLTGRAETQYFGPGTRLLVL.

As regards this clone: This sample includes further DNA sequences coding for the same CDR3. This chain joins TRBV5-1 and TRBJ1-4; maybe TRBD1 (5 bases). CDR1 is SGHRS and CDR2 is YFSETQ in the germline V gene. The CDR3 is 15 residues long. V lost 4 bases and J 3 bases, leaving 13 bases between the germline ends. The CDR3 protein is CASSPTGTANEKLFF. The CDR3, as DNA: TGCGCCAGCAGCCCCACCGGGACCGCTAATGAAAAACTGTTTTTT.

CDR3 DNA sequence: TGCAGCGCGGATAGCGGGAGAAGGGGAGGAGAGACCCAGTACTTC. Translating gives CSADSGRRGGETQYF. V usage is TRBV29-1 and J usage is TRBJ2-5; TRBD2 matches at 9 bases. The J segment lost 4 bases and the V segment lost 7 bases, leaving 13 bases of the junction unmatched. CDR3 length: 15 amino acids. Germline CDR1 SQVTM, CDR2 ANQGSEA.

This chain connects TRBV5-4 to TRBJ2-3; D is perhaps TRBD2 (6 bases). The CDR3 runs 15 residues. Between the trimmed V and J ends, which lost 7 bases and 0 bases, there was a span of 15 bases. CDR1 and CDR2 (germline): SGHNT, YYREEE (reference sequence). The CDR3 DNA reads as TGTGCCAGCCCTGACGGGAGCGGTAGCACAGATACGCAGTATTTT. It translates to CASPDGSGSTDTQYF.

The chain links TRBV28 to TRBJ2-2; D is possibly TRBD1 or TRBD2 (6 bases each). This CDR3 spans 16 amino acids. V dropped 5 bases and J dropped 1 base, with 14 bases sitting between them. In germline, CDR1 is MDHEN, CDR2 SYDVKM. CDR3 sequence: CASSPSGAGNTGELFF. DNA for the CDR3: TGTGCCAGCAGTCCTTCGGGGGCGGGGAACACCGGGGAGCTGTTTTTT.

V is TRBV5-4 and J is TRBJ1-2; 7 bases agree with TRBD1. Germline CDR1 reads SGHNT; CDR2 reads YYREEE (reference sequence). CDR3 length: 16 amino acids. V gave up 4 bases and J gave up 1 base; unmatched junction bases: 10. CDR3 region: CASSTQPGQINYGYTF. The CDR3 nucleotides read TGTGCCAGCAGCACCCAACCGGGACAGATTAACTATGGCTACACCTTC. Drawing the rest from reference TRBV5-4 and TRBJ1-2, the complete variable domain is ETGVTQSPTHLIKTRGQQVTLRCSSQSGHNTVSWYQQALGQGPQFIFQYYREEENGRGNFPPRFSGLQFPNYSSELNVNALELDDSALYLCASSTQPGQINYGYTFGSGTRLTVV.